Here is one T cell receptor (beta chain) with its context. The sample is drawn from a study of blood T cells in healthy people across ages. Turning to the study itself: About one barcoded beta molecule per two T cells was captured by template switching.

Combining a sample-barcoded 5' primer with a J-beta primer mix, a second PCR ran for 7 to 11 cycles. TCRdb reanalysed the 5' RACE reads using MiXCR and keeps one entry per CDR3 protein. The table has 1.5 million to 2 million distinct CDR3 sequences, just under 50% seen once; the top ten hold around 2.1%. The sequenced material came from blood. The clonotype originates from a woman aged 40 to 50 in good health.

CDR3 bases: TGTGCCAGCAGCCAAGCGTCCTGGGATGAGCAGTTCTTC. It translates to CASSQASWDEQFF. The chain carries TRBV14 and TRBJ2-1; no clear D. Germline values: CDR1 SGHDN, CDR2 FVKESK. The CDR3 is 13 amino acids. V was pared by 1 base and J by 8 bases, with 9 bases between.